The table lists the clone carrying this T cell receptor beta chain with a count of one. Its antigen is not known. The authors extracted RNA and reverse transcribed it into cDNA as the sequencing template. The table came from immunoSEQ multiplex PCR; TCRdb's copy has only in-frame clones and leaves some out. Seen here are a few hundred thousand clones, 40% to 45% observed once, and the top ten hold approximately 2.9%. Noted treatment: oral pan-JAK inhibitor, 5-10 mg twice daily. Both peripheral blood and punch biopsies of lesional scalp skin were obtained from patients who had alopecia areata. Germline assignment: CDR1 SGHRS and CDR2 YFSETQ. The V end lost 4 bases, the J end lost 7 bases, and 20 bases lay between the germline ends. The CDR3 contains 15 residues. The data belong to a study of CD8+ T cells in alopecia areata. Regarding the study as a whole: Under tofacitinib, fewer expanded CD8+ clones appeared among the top 100 scalp clones. Clonality exceeded that of normal scalp in lesional scalp, most notably in alopecia totalis/universalis.

The V and J genes are TRBV5-1 and TRBJ2-5; no clear D. This specimen consisted of CD4+ T cells sorted from blood, obtained at approximately week 36, from a patient treated with tofacitinib. The receptor's source is a human donor with alopecia areata. CDR3 sequence reads: CASSLSPGQGRTQYF. Written as DNA, the CDR3 is TGCGCCAGCAGCCTCTCGCCCGGCCAAGGGCGGACCCAGTACTTC.